This T cell receptor (beta chain) originates from a study of CD8+ T cells in alopecia areata. This clone was counted only a few times. The V end lost 0 bases, the J end lost 0 bases, and 6 bases lay between the germline ends. Germline CDR1 SGHAT, CDR2 FQDESV (reference sequence). This CDR3 is 16 amino acids long. RNA, once extracted, was reverse transcribed into cDNA for use as the sequencing template. TCRdb keeps only in-frame clones here, not all; method: immunoSEQ multiplex PCR. This sample has hundreds of thousands of clones; roughly two thirds occur once, and the top ten carry approximately 1.2%.

J is TRBJ2-6 and V is TRBV11-1; weak D call: TRBD2 (5 bases). The source was CD4+ T cells sorted from blood, collected at week 0. This clonotype was sampled from a human donor with alopecia areata. CDR3 DNA sequence: TGTGCCAGCAGCTTAGCGGGAGACTCTGGGGCCAACGTCCTGACTTTC. Amino acids: CASSLAGDSGANVLTF.